The clone carrying this T cell receptor (beta chain) was observed a few times. With 7 bases removed from V and 0 bases from J, the gap between germline ends came to 10 bases. The CDR3 is 15 residues long. CDR1 SEHNR and CDR2 FQNEAQ come from the germline V gene (reference sequence). This sample is drawn from a study of blood T cell repertoires in COVID-19. The wider study: Samples of COVID-19 (acute and convalescent) were obtained from the United States, Italy and Spain. Sources were T cells, B-cell-depleted T cells, or PBMCs; the material itself was cDNA or gDNA.

Authors' processing steps: Counts of nucleated cells, estimated from reference gene primer amplification, were obtained. Clones were sequenced by immunoSEQ multiplex PCR, and TCRdb holds only the in-frame ones, with some missing. Clone size and the V and J calls come from that table; the DNA yielded D and trimming. This table has 160,000 or so clones, 78% appearing once. The chain employs TRBV7-9 and TRBJ1-6; D is possibly TRBD1 (5 bases). Sequences were obtained from peripheral blood. The receptor was isolated from an elderly woman with acute or convalescent COVID-19. CDR3 sequence (DNA): TGTGCCAGCACCGACAGCAGCTCCTATAATTCACCCCTCCACTTT. This sequence encodes CASTDSSSYNSPLHF.